What follows are 29 T cell receptor beta chains derived from one specimen sequenced in a study of cytotoxic CD8 clonotypes in ibrutinib-treated CLL (dated by TCRdb to 2020 to 2023). The method was the immunoSEQ multiplex PCR assay. This is the immuneACCESS table as TCRdb keeps it, with only in-frame sequences that have V and J called. A part of the clones is gone; compared with another copy, unresolved V genes explain less than half, and the rest is unexplained. The sample yields about 330,000 clones; about 61% were counted once. The top ten clones comprise roughly 6% of the sample. The sequenced sample was PBMCs, obtained after 36 months of ibrutinib treatment. Receptor source: a human donor with chronic lymphocytic leukemia.

This rearrangement joins TRBV6-4 to TRBJ1-2; 8 bases line up with TRBD1. The germline gives CDR1 MRHNA, CDR2 SNTAGT. Unmatched junction bases numbered 19, after V lost 2 bases and J lost 2 bases. This CDR3 spans 20 amino acids. CDR3 nucleotide sequence: TGTGCCAGCAGTGACCCATTTCCGAGCAGGGGGCGAGGCAGGAACTATGGCTACACCTTC. Protein product: CASSDPFPSRGRGRNYGYTF.

This clone was observed many times. V is TRBV4-1 and J is TRBJ2-1; the D gene is possibly TRBD1 (7 bases). Germline V gene lookup returns CDR1 MGHRA and CDR2 YSYEKL. V lost 0 bases to trimming and J lost 4 bases, with 28 bases between them. The CDR3 contains 21 residues. CDR3 nucleotides: TGCGCCAGCAGCCAAGATGGCCCCCCGACAGGGAGGACTTTATGGTACAATGAGCAGTTCTTC. As protein: CASSQDGPPTGRTLWYNEQFF.

This clone was counted a single time. V gene TRBV28 combines with J gene TRBJ2-6; no clear D gene. The CDR3 contains 12 residues. Germline CDR1 and CDR2: MDHEN and SYDVKM. The ends were cut back, 5 bases at V and 6 bases at J, with 5 bases in the middle. This CDR3 is CASSPPANVLTF. Written as DNA, the CDR3 is TGTGCCAGCAGTCCCCCGGCCAACGTCCTGACTTTC.

This clone was seen a few times. The V gene is TRBV6-1, the J gene TRBJ1-2, with TRBD1 matching 7 bases. The CDR3 sequence is 14 residues long. Unmatched junction bases numbered 6, after V lost 7 bases and J lost 1 base. Germline-derived CDR1 and CDR2 are MNHNS and SASEGT. The CDR3 reads CASTRQGNNYGYTF. Written as DNA, the CDR3 is TGTGCCAGCACCCGACAGGGCAATAACTATGGCTACACCTTC.

This clone was counted a single time. The chain combines TRBV19 with TRBJ1-1; D remains ambiguous. The germline V and J ends were trimmed by 3 bases and 7 bases, with 9 bases remaining between them. The length of the CDR3 is 12 residues. Germline assignment: CDR1 LNHDA and CDR2 SQIVND (reference sequence). The CDR3 nucleotides are TGTGCCAGTAGTATTAAGGGCAATGAAGCTTTCTTT. As protein: CASSIKGNEAFF.

This chain connects TRBV2 to TRBJ1-2; D may be TRBD1 (6 bases). The germline V gene has CDR1 SNHLY and CDR2 FYNNEI. CDR3 size: 15 residues. V was pared by 7 bases and J by 7 bases, with 22 bases between. The CDR3 reads CASNLLFGGLSGYTF. The CDR3 DNA reads TGTGCCAGCAATCTTTTATTCGGGGGGCTGAGTGGCTACACCTTC.

This chain joins TRBV6-5 and TRBJ1-1; a weak D match, TRBD1 (6 bases). Deletions cut 3 bases from V and 4 bases from J, with 18 bases between. CDR1 is MNHEY and CDR2 is SVGAGI in the germline V gene. CDR3 size: 16 residues. This chain's CDR3 is CASSYATGLAGTEAFF. The DNA for the CDR3 is TGTGCCAGCAGTTATGCAACAGGGTTGGCCGGCACTGAAGCTTTCTTT.

V gene TRBV10-3 combines with J gene TRBJ2-7; D perhaps matches TRBD2 (6 bases). V was shortened by 11 bases and J by 0 bases, with 14 bases between the two germline ends. The CDR3 runs to 13 residues. Germline V CDR1 and CDR2: ENHRY, SYGVKD. Here the CDR3 reads CACGGSSSYEQYF. In DNA, the CDR3 is TGTGCCTGTGGGGGGAGCAGCTCCTACGAGCAGTACTTC.

The chain is built from TRBV6-6 and TRBJ2-7; D unclear. The germline gives CDR1 MNHNY, CDR2 SVGAGI (reference sequence). This CDR3 spans 13 amino acids. V dropped 2 bases and J dropped 4 bases, with 9 bases sitting between them. The chain's CDR3 is CASSYESEYEQYF. The CDR3, as DNA: TGTGCCAGCAGTTACGAGAGTGAGTACGAGCAGTACTTC.

V usage is TRBV11-2 and J usage is TRBJ1-2; D is perhaps TRBD1 (5 bases). The CDR3 length is 13 residues. The ends were cut back, 5 bases at V and 4 bases at J, with 11 bases in the middle. Germline V CDR1 and CDR2: SGHAT, FQNNGV. CDR3 region: CASSPAGAYGYTF. The CDR3 coding sequence is TGTGCCAGCAGCCCAGCTGGGGCCTATGGCTACACCTTC.

The chain recombines TRBV6-1 with TRBJ1-2, with 9 bases fitting TRBD1. This CDR3 spans 14 amino acids. The V and J ends lost 3 bases and 4 bases, in that order; junction bases with no gene match: 3. The germline gives CDR1 MNHNS, CDR2 SASEGT. Written as DNA, the CDR3 is TGTGCCAGCAGTGATTGGGGACAGGGCTATGGCTACACCTTC. It is translated as CASSDWGQGYGYTF.

This clone has just a few counts. The chain recombines TRBV6-6 with TRBJ2-2; D is undetermined. V was trimmed by 6 bases and J by 9 bases, leaving 8 bases between them. Per germline, CDR1 MNHNY and CDR2 SVGAGI (reference sequence). The CDR3 contains 11 residues. The CDR3: CASSTEWELFF. The CDR3 coding sequence is TGTGCCAGCAGCACTGAATGGGAGCTGTTTTTT.

The CDR3: CASSIQAASYNEQFF. In DNA form, the CDR3 reads TGTGCCAGTAGTATCCAAGCGGCCTCCTACAATGAGCAGTTCTTC. This chain links TRBV19 with TRBJ2-1; weak D call: TRBD2 (5 bases). The CDR3 has 15 residues. Looked up from germline, CDR1 is LNHDA and CDR2 is SQIVND (reference sequence). V was clipped by 3 bases and J by 0 bases, with 9 bases between them.

The CDR3 loop reads CASRLGTGGYTF. The CDR3 DNA sequence: TGTGCCAGCAGACTCGGGACAGGCGGCTACACCTTC. The chain uses TRBV2 and TRBJ1-2; 8 nucleotides align to TRBD1. The V gene's germline CDR1 is SNHLY and CDR2 FYNNEI. The CDR3 has 12 residues. The trim removed 6 bases at V and 8 bases at J, leaving 5 bases unmatched.

The V gene is TRBV1, the J gene TRBJ2-2. TRBV1 is deemed a pseudogene. The CDR3 totals 11 residues. The CDR3 DNA is TGCACCAGCAGCCAGGGTGGGGAGCTGTTTTTT. This encodes CTSSQGGELFF.

The V gene is TRBV27, the J gene TRBJ2-1; D ambiguous. The CDR3 loop spans 16 amino acids. The germline V gene encodes CDR1 MNHEY and CDR2 SMNVEV (reference sequence). V was trimmed by 6 bases and J by 1 base, leaving 16 bases between them. The CDR3 is CASSPSWVPSYNEQFF. The CDR3 nucleotides are TGTGCCAGCAGCCCAAGCTGGGTTCCTTCCTACAATGAGCAGTTCTTC.

The chain employs TRBV18 and TRBJ1-2; D is possibly TRBD1 (6 bases). Germline V CDR1 and CDR2: KGHSH, LQKENI. The CDR3 is made up of 13 amino acids. V was cut by 4 bases and J by 2 bases, with 8 bases left in between. The CDR3 DNA reads as TGTGCCAGCTCACTAGGACAGAACTATGGCTACACCTTC. Translating it yields CASSLGQNYGYTF.

The rearrangement uses TRBV18 and TRBJ1-1; 8 nucleotides line up with TRBD1. Germline CDR1 KGHSH, CDR2 LQKENI. V lost 3 bases to trimming and J lost 3 bases; unmatched junction nucleotides: 3. The CDR3 has 14 amino acids. CDR3 in DNA: TGTGCCAGCTCACCTCGGACAGGGCACACTGAAGCTTTCTTT. The encoded protein is CASSPRTGHTEAFF.

The gene calls are TRBV28 and TRBJ2-1, with D possibly being TRBD2 (7 bases). CDR1 and CDR2 from the germline V gene are MDHEN and SYDVKM. Deletions cut 4 bases from V and 4 bases from J, with 17 bases between. CDR3 length: 16 amino acids. The CDR3 reads CASSSLRGAFYNEQFF. DNA of the CDR3: TGTGCCAGCAGTTCCCTCCGGGGGGCGTTTTACAATGAGCAGTTCTTC.

A single count supports this clone. The V call is TRBV19, the J call TRBJ1-2; 8 bases fit TRBD1. The ends lost 3 bases at V and 5 bases at J; junction bases unmatched: 17. The CDR3 sequence is 18 residues long. Germline CDR1 reads LNHDA; CDR2 reads SQIVND (reference sequence). CDR3 sequence (DNA): TGTGCCAGTAGTATGATGGTCCAGGGGGCAAGTTATCCTTATGGCTACACCTTC. This gives the protein CASSMMVQGASYPYGYTF.

The chain recombines TRBV4-1 with TRBJ2-1, with a tentative D call TRBD1 (6 bases). Trimming stripped 4 bases from V and 4 bases from J, with 14 bases between. Germline V gives CDR1 MGHRA, CDR2 YSYEKL. The CDR3 length is 15 residues. CDR3 amino acids: CASSLHRDIYNEQFF. The CDR3, as DNA: TGCGCCAGCAGCCTGCACAGGGATATTTACAATGAGCAGTTCTTC.

The V call is TRBV27, the J call TRBJ2-2; 10 nucleotides line up with TRBD2. This CDR3 has 17 amino acids. V shed 5 bases, J shed 5 bases, and the junction held 11 bases outside the gene matches. CDR1 and CDR2 from the germline V gene are MNHEY and SMNVEV (reference sequence). CDR3 DNA sequence: TGTGCCAGCAGTCGGGCTAGGCTAGCGGGAGCTACCGGGGAGCTGTTTTTT. Its translation: CASSRARLAGATGELFF.

This clone was found once. The chain uses TRBV5-4 and TRBJ1-2; D ambiguous. The CDR3 contains 12 residues. Germline V gives CDR1 SGHNT, CDR2 YYREEE (reference sequence). With 4 bases removed from V and 14 bases from J, the gap between germline ends came to 18 bases. DNA for the CDR3: TGTGCCAGCAGCCCCCCGGACGAGCGAGGAACCTTC. Protein sequence: CASSPPDERGTF.

This sequence joins TRBV28 and TRBJ1-5; D possibly corresponds to TRBD1 (5 bases). The CDR3 length is 17 residues. Germline CDR1 and CDR2: MDHEN and SYDVKM. V was trimmed by 6 bases and J by 1 base, leaving 19 bases between them. As DNA, the CDR3 is TGTGCCAGCAGCCCAAGGGGCCAGGGAATAAGCAATCAGCCCCAGCATTTT. It translates to CASSPRGQGISNQPQHF.

The V gene is TRBV2, the J gene TRBJ2-1; 7 nucleotides align to TRBD1. CDR1 is SNHLY and CDR2 is FYNNEI in the germline V gene. The V and J ends lost 4 bases and 4 bases, in that order; junction bases with no gene match: 7. This CDR3 spans 15 amino acids. The CDR3 DNA is TGTGCCAGCAGTGGGAGGACCAGGGGGTACAATGAGCAGTTCTTC. Its translation is CASSGRTRGYNEQFF.

As for this clone: The sample carries other DNA sequences with the same CDR3. This chain uses TRBV9 with TRBJ2-1; D is perhaps TRBD1 or TRBD2 (6 bases each). Trimming removed 0 bases at V and 8 bases at J, with 12 bases between. This CDR3 spans 14 amino acids. Germline V gene lookup returns CDR1 SGDLS and CDR2 YYNGEE. CDR3 residues: CASSVATGGDEQFF. The CDR3 DNA sequence: TGTGCCAGCAGCGTAGCGACAGGAGGGGATGAGCAGTTCTTC.

This clone occurred once. V is TRBV11-3 and J is TRBJ2-3; TRBD2 matches 13 bases. Germline trimming cut 5 bases from V and 4 bases from J; bases unmatched to any gene: 9. The length of the CDR3 is 17 residues. Germline V lookup: CDR1 SGHNT, CDR2 YENEEA. The CDR3 DNA is TGTGCCAGCAGCCCCGGGACTAGCGGGAATGGCGCAGATACGCAGTATTTT. This gives the protein CASSPGTSGNGADTQYF.

This chain links TRBV25-1 with TRBJ2-3; D possibly corresponds to TRBD2 (6 bases). Germline values: CDR1 MGHDK, CDR2 SYGVNS. Trimming removed 3 bases at V and 0 bases at J, with 16 bases between. The CDR3 runs 17 residues. CDR3 sequence: CASSEAGTLSSTDTQYF. The CDR3, as DNA: TGTGCCAGCAGTGAGGCGGGGACCCTCTCTAGCACAGATACGCAGTATTTT.

V usage is TRBV7-9 and J usage is TRBJ2-7; D remains unclear. This CDR3 is 11 amino acids long. CDR1 is SEHNR, CDR2 FQNEAQ, per germline (reference sequence). The V and J ends lost 5 bases and 9 bases respectively, with 11 bases between them. For the CDR3, the DNA is TGTGCCAGCAGCCGCGTGGGGATGCAGTACTTC. This translates into CASSRVGMQYF. Based on the CDR3 plus reference TRBV7-9 and TRBJ2-7, the full variable domain is DTGVSQNPRHKITKRGQNVTFRCDPISEHNRLYWYRQTLGQGPEFLTYFQNEAQLEKSRLLSDRFSAERPKGSFSTLEIQRTEQGDSAMYLCASSRVGMQYFGPGTRLTVT.